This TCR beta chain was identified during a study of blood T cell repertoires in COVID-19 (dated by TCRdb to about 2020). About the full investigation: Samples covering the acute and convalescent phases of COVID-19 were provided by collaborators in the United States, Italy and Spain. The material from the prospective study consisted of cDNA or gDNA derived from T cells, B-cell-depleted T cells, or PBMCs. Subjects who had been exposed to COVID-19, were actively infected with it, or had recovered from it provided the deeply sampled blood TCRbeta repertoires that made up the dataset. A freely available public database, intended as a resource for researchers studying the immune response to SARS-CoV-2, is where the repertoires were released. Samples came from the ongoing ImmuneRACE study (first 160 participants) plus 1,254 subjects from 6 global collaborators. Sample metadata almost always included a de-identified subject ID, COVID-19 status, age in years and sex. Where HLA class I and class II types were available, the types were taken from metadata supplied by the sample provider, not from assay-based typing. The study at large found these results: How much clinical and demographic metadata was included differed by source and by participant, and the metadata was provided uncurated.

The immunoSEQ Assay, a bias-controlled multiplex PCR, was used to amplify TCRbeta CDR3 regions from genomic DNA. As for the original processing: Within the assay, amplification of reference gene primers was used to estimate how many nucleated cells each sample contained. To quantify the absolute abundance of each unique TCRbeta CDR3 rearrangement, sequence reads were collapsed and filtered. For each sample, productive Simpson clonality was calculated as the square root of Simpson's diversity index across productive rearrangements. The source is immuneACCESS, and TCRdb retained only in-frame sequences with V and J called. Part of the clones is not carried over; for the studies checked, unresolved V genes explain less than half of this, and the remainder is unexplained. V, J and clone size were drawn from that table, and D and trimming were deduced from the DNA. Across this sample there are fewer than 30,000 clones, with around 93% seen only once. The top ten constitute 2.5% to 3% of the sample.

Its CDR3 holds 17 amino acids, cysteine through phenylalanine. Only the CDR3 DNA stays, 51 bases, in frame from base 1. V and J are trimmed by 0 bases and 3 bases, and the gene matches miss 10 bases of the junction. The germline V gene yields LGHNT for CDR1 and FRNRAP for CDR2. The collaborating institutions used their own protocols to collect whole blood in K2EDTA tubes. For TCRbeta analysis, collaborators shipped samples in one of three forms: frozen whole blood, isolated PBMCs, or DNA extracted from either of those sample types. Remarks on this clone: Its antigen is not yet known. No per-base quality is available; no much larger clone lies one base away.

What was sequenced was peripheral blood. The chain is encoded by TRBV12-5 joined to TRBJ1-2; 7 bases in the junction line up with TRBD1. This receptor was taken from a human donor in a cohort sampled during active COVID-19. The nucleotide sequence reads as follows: TGTGCTAGTGGTTTGGTACAGGTGACAGGGAGATACTATGGCTACACCTTC. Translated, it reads CASGLVQVTGRYYGYTF.